This T cell receptor (beta chain) was observed in a study of blood T cell repertoires in COVID-19. Across the study: PBMCs, B-cell-depleted T cells, or T cells were the source of the cDNA or gDNA that made up the material.

Germline V gene lookup returns CDR1 MNHEY and CDR2 SVGAGI. J was trimmed by 10 bases and V by 6 bases; bases with no gene match: 7. The CDR3 runs 14 residues. Per the study methods: Nucleated cell number was recorded as an estimate derived from reference gene primer amplification. Assay used: immunoSEQ multiplex PCR; TCRdb lists only in-frame clones, some missing. The V and J calls and clone size come from that table; D and trimming were worked out from the DNA. Counted here are about 42,000 clones, more than 75% occurring once; the ten biggest clones make up about 13%. The sequencing sample was made of peripheral blood. The receptor was derived from a woman in her 70s in a cohort sampled during active COVID-19. The V call is TRBV6-5, the J call TRBJ1-6; 9 positions agree with TRBD1. The CDR3, as DNA: TGTGCCAGCAGGGCGACAGGGGGTGGGTCACCCCTCCACTTT. Its translation is CASRATGGGSPLHF.